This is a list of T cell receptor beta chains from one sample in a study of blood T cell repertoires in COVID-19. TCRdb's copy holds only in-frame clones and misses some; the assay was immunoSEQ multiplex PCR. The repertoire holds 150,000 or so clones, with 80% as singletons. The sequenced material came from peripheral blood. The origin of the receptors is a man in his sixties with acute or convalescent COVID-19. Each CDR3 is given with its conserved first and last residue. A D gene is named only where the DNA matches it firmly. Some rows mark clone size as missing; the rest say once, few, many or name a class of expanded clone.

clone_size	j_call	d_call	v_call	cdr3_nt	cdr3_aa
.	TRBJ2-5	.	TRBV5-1	TGCGCCAGCAGATTTGACAGGCAAGAGACCCAGTACTTC	CASRFDRQETQYF
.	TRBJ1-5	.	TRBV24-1	TGTGCCACCAGTGATCTGGTGGGCCGGCGAAGCAATCAGCCCCAGCATTTT	CATSDLVGRRSNQPQHF
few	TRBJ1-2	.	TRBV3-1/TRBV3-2	TGTGCCAGCAGCCAACGGGGAGCCTATGGCTACACCTTC	CASSQRGAYGYTF
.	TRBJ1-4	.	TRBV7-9	TGTGCCAGCAGCTCTAGGACAGCAACTAATGAAAAACTGTTTTTT	CASSSRTATNEKLFF
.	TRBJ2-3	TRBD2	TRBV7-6	TGTGCCAGCAGCTCCGGACTAGCGGGGGGGACAGATACGCAGTATTTT	CASSSGLAGGTDTQYF
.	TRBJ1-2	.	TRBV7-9	TGTGCCAGCAGCTTAGGGCAGGGGAACTATGGCTACACCTTC	CASSLGQGNYGYTF
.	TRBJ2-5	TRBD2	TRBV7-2	TGTGCCAGCAGCTCTTTAGCGGGAGGAGAGACCCAGTACTTC	CASSSLAGGETQYF
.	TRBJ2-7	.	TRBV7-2	TGTGCCAGCAGCTCCACAACCTACGAGCAGTACTTC	CASSSTTYEQYF
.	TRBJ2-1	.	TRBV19	TGTGCCAGACCCCAGTACAATGAGCAGTTCTTC	CARPQYNEQFF
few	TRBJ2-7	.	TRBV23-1	TGCGCCAGCAGTCAATCCAACAGGTTAAGGGACGAGCAGTACTTC	CASSQSNRLRDEQYF
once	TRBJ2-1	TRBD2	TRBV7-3	TGTGCCAGCAGCCCAACGGGGCGGGGGGGTATGAATGAGCAGTTCTTC	CASSPTGRGGMNEQFF
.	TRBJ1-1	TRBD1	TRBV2	TGTGCCAGCACCCAGGGGGACACTGAAGCTTTCTTT	CASTQGDTEAFF
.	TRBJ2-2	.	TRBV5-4	TGTGCCAGCAGCTTTGGAGGAACCCTTGGGGGGGAGCTGTTTTTT	CASSFGGTLGGELFF
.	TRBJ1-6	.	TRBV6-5	TGTGCCAGCAGACGGGACACTCTTGCCCATTCACCCCTCCACTTT	CASRRDTLAHSPLHF
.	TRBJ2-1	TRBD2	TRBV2	TGTGCCAGTATGCTTGGCGGGGGGGCAAATGAGCAGTTCTTC	CASMLGGGANEQFF
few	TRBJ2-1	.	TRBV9	TGTGCCAGCAGCGCTGACTGGCCCTCCTACAATGAGCAGTTCTTC	CASSADWPSYNEQFF
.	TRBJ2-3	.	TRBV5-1	TGCGCCAGCAGCCCGGGCCGGACTAGCACAGATACGCAGTATTTT	CASSPGRTSTDTQYF
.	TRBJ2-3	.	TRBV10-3	TGTGCCATCAGTGCCAGCGGAATCTCGACAGATACGCAGTATTTT	CAISASGISTDTQYF
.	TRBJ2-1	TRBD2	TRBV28	TGTGCCAGCAGTTTATTGGCGGGAGGAAAAAATGAGCAGTTCTTC	CASSLLAGGKNEQFF
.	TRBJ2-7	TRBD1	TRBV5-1	TGCGCCAGCAGCCCCGCGATGGCCCAGGCCAGGGGGCGTTGGTCCTACGAGCAGTACTTC	CASSPAMAQARGRWSYEQYF
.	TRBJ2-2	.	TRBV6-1	TGTGCCAGCAGTGAAAGGAGGCTAACCGTCGAACGATACACCGGGGAGCTGTTTTTT	CASSERRLTVERYTGELFF
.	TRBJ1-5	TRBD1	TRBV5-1	TGCGCCAGCAGCCCGACAGGGATAGGAAATCAGCCCCAGCATTTT	CASSPTGIGNQPQHF
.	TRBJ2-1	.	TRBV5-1	TGCGCCAGCAGCCCGGGGTCCGTTTCCTACAATGAGCAGTTCTTC	CASSPGSVSYNEQFF
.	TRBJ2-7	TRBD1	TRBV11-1	TGTGCCAGCAGCCTTGGACAGGGGGGGTACGAGCAGTACTTC	CASSLGQGGYEQYF
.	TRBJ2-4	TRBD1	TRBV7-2	TGTGCCAGCAGCACGACAGGGGCCAAAAACATTCAGTACTTC	CASSTTGAKNIQYF
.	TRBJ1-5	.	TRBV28	TGTGCCAGCAGTTTACCAGGTGACACTCAGCCCCAGCATTTT	CASSLPGDTQPQHF
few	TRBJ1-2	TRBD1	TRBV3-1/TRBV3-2	TGTGCCAGCAGCTTGGGGACAGGGAGCCTCTATGGCTACACCTTC	CASSLGTGSLYGYTF
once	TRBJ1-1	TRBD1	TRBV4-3	TGCGCCAGCAGCCGACAGGGGTCGGGCACTGAAGCTTTCTTT	CASSRQGSGTEAFF
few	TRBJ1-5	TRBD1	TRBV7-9	TGTGCCAGCAGCTTGGGAGGACAGGGGGTGGAGCCCCAGCATTTT	CASSLGGQGVEPQHF
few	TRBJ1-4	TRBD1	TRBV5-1	TGCGCCAGCAGCTCGGGGACTTCAGGGGGCTCAATGGCTCCCGACGAAAAACTGTTTTTT	CASSSGTSGGSMAPDEKLFF
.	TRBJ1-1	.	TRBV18	TGTGCCAGCTCGCCAAGACAGGAAGTCCGGAAAGCTTTCTTT	CASSPRQEVRKAFF
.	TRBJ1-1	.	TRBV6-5	TGTGCCAGCAGCGCGGGTCGAAACACTGAAGCTTTCTTT	CASSAGRNTEAFF
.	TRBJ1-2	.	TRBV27	TGTGCCAGCAGTTTACTAGGCCGCGGGGGGGGTCAAGGCTACACCTTC	CASSLLGRGGGQGYTF
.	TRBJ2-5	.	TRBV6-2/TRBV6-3	TGTGCCAGCAGTTCCGCACCCGGGGACCAGTACTTC	CASSSAPGDQYF
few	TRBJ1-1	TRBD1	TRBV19	TGTGCCAGTAGTTATGAGACAGGGAGTCAAGCTTTCTTT	CASSYETGSQAFF
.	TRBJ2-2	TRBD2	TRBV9	TGTGCCAGCAGCATCCGGACTAGCGGGGAGCTGTTTTTT	CASSIRTSGELFF
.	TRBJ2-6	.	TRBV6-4	TGTGCCAGGCCCTCGGACACCACAACTGGGGCCAACGTCCTGACTTTC	CARPSDTTTGANVLTF
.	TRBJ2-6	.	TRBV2	TGTGCCAGCAGTGGTGAAGGGGGAAACTCTGGGGCCAACGTCCTGACTTTC	CASSGEGGNSGANVLTF
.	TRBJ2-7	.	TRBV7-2	TGTGCCAGCAGCTTTGGCAGGTTTCGCTCCTACGAGCAGTACTTC	CASSFGRFRSYEQYF
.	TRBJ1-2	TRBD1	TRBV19	TGTGCCAGTAGTGGGACAGGCGTCTATGGCTACACCTTC	CASSGTGVYGYTF
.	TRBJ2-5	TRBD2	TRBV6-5	TGTGCCAGCAGTTTGGTGGGAGCGGGAGGGCAAGAGACCCAGTACTTC	CASSLVGAGGQETQYF
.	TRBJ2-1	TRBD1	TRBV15	TGTGCCACCAGCAGAGACCGGACAGGGTCGAATGAGCAGTTCTTC	CATSRDRTGSNEQFF
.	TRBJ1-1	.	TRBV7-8	TGTGCCAGCAGATCAACGGGGCGGGGAGAGAACACTGAAGCTTTCTTT	CASRSTGRGENTEAFF
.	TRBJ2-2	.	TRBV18	TGTGCCAGCTCCCGAGACACCGGGGAGCTGTTTTTT	CASSRDTGELFF
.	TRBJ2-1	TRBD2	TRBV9	TGTGCCAGCAGCCCCACCGGGACTAGCGTAAGTGAGCAGTTCTTC	CASSPTGTSVSEQFF
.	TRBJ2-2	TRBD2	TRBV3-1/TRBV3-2	TGTGCCAGCAGCCAAGCGGGACTAGCGGACACCGGGGAGCTGTTTTTT	CASSQAGLADTGELFF
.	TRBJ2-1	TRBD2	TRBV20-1	TGCAGTGCTAGTACTAGCGGGGACAATGAGCAGTTCTTC	CSASTSGDNEQFF
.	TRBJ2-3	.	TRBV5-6	TGTGCCAGCAGCGCCGTCCGGAGGCCAGTTACGCAGTATTTT	CASSAVRRPVTQYF
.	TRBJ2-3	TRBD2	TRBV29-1	TGCAGCGTTGACCCCCCGGGAGGACGTGCAGATACGCAGTATTTT	CSVDPPGGRADTQYF
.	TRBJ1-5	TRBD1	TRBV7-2	TGTGCCAGCAGACAACAGGGGCTAGGGCAGCCCCAGCATTTT	CASRQQGLGQPQHF
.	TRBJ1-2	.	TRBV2	TGTGCCAGCTTCGCGGGCCTCTATGGCTACACCTTC	CASFAGLYGYTF
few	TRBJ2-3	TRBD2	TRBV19	TGTGCCAGTAGTATTAAGGGACTAGCGGCAGATACGCAGTATTTT	CASSIKGLAADTQYF
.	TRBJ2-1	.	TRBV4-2	TGTGCCAGCAGCCCGGTAGCCTTCAATGAGCAGTTCTTC	CASSPVAFNEQFF
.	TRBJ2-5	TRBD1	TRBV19	TGTGCCAGTAGTATAGGGACAGGGAAGCAAGAGACCCAGTACTTC	CASSIGTGKQETQYF
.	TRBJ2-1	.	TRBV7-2	TGTGCCAGCAGCTTAGTAGTTGGGGGCCGAGTGGGGCAGTTCTTC	CASSLVVGGRVGQFF
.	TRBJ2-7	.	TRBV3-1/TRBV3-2	TGTGCCAGCAGCCTATCACTCTCCTACGAGCAGTACTTC	CASSLSLSYEQYF